This entry lists 6 T cell receptor beta chains sequenced from one sample in a study of cytomegalovirus exposure and HLA in healthy donors. The data were produced by immunoSEQ multiplex PCR, yet TCRdb's version contains in-frame clones alone and is incomplete. The sample has 150,000 to 200,000 clones; approximately 86% are singletons. Specimen: PBMCs. These receptor sequences come from a man aged 30 to 39 in good health and CMV-seropositive.

The chain has TRBV18 and TRBJ2-3, with a possible D match to TRBD2 (6 bases). In germline, CDR1 is KGHSH, CDR2 LQKENI. The V end was cut by 1 base, the J end by 4 bases, with 12 bases between. The CDR3 totals 15 residues. CDR3 loop: CASSPRDSPADTQYF. In nucleotides, the CDR3 is TGTGCCAGCTCACCACGGGACTCACCGGCAGATACGCAGTATTTT.

The chain links TRBV6-4 to TRBJ1-2, with 7 bases aligning to TRBD1. After removal of 5 bases from V and 8 bases from J, the junction contained 8 bases not matched to a gene. Germline-derived CDR1 and CDR2 are MRHNA and SNTAGT. This CDR3 spans 13 amino acids. In DNA form, the CDR3 reads TGTGCCAGCAGTCCGAGACAGGGCGACGGCTACACCTTC. Amino acids: CASSPRQGDGYTF.

J is TRBJ1-3 and V is TRBV7-6, with D possibly being TRBD1 (6 bases). V lost 5 bases, J lost 4 bases, and 18 bases lay in between. In germline, CDR1 is SGHVS, CDR2 FNYEAQ. The CDR3 has 16 amino acids. CDR3 bases: TGTGCCAGCAGCGAGGCCCTCACAGGGCGAGGAAACACCATATATTTT. It translates to CASSEALTGRGNTIYF.

This clone was counted between two and nine times. A read error may produce the germline difference seen at one junction end. V is TRBV2 and J is TRBJ2-7; TRBD2 might be the D (5 bases). Germline loops: CDR1 SNHLY, CDR2 FYNNEI. The length of the CDR3 is 13 residues. Here the CDR3 reads CASSEGLTSEQYF. In DNA form, the CDR3 reads TGTGCCAGCAGCGAAGGACTGACCTCCGAGCAGTACTTC.

This chain links TRBV10-3 with TRBJ2-1; 11 bases line up with TRBD2. J lost 1 base, V lost 7 bases, and 3 bases had no gene match. Per the germline V gene, CDR1 is ENHRY and CDR2 is SYGVKD. The CDR3 consists of 15 residues. In nucleotides, the CDR3 is TGTGCCATCAAGGCTAGCGGGGGGTCCTACAATGAGCAGTTCTTC. Protein: CAIKASGGSYNEQFF.

The chain recombines TRBV6-5 with TRBJ2-3, with D hard to call. CDR3 length: 14 amino acids. The germline V gene has CDR1 MNHEY and CDR2 SVGAGI. The germline V and J ends were trimmed by 6 bases and 1 base, with 11 bases remaining between them. CDR3 sequence (DNA): TGTGCCAGCAGCCAGCTTCGGGGCACAGATACGCAGTATTTT. This sequence encodes CASSQLRGTDTQYF.